This T cell receptor beta chain comes out of a study of T cell repertoires in ileal Crohn's disease. Study-wide results and limits: The median delay to postoperative endoscopy was around 7.1 months.

Some clones are missing from TCRdb's copy, which holds only in-frame ones; the method was immunoSEQ multiplex PCR. The table includes 15,000 to 20,000 clones, 55% to 85% detected once. Indicated time point: neoterminal ileum biopsy at postoperative endoscopy, about 6 months after surgery. In regard to this clone: Its antigen is as yet unknown.

The CDR3 totals 18 residues. V shed 3 bases and J 6 bases; nucleotides not matched to a gene: 14. The germline V gene encodes CDR1 KGHSH and CDR2 LQKENI. This chain joins TRBV18 and TRBJ2-2, with TRBD1 identical over 9 bases. The specimen was ileal tissue. The source of this sequence is an adult with Crohn's disease. The CDR3 here is CASSPYMTGGNFAGELFF. As DNA, the CDR3 is TGTGCCAGCTCACCTTACATGACAGGGGGTAACTTCGCCGGGGAGCTGTTTTTT.